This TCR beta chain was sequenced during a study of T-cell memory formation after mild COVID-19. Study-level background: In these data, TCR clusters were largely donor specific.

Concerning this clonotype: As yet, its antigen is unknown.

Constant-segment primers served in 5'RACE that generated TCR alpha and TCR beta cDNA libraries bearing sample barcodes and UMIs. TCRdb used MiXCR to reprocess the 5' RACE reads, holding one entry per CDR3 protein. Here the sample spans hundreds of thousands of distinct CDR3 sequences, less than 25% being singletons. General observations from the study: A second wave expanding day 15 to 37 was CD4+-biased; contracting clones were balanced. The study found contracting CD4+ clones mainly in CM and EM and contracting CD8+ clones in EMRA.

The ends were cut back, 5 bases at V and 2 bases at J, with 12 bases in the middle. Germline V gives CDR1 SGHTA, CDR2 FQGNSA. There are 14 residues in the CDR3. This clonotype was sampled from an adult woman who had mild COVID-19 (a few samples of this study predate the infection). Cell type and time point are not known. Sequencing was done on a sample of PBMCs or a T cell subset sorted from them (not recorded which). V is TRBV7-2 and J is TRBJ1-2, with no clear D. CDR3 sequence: CASSPRRDNYGYTF. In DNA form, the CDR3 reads TGTGCCAGCAGCCCTAGAAGAGACAACTATGGCTACACCTTC.